This TCR beta chain was sequenced in a study of blood T cell repertoires in COVID-19 (dated by TCRdb to the early 2020s). Regarding the complete study: Samples from collaborators originated in the United States, Italy and Spain and spanned both the acute and convalescent phases of COVID-19. The material from the prospective study consisted of cDNA or gDNA derived from T cells, B-cell-depleted T cells, or PBMCs. Deeply sampled blood TCRbeta repertoires from subjects exposed to, actively infected with, or recovered from COVID-19 were included in the dataset. A freely available public database, intended as a resource for researchers studying the immune response to SARS-CoV-2, is where the repertoires were released. Samples came from the ongoing ImmuneRACE study (first 160 participants) plus 1,254 subjects from 6 global collaborators. The sample metadata nearly always contained a de-identified subject ID, COVID-19 status, age in years and sex. HLA class I and class II types, where available, came from metadata supplied by the sample provider rather than from assay-based typing.

General conclusions and limits of the study: The quantity of clinical and demographic metadata differed by source and by participant and was supplied without curation.

Whole blood was collected in K2EDTA tubes by collaborating institutions according to the institutions' own protocols. For TCRbeta analysis, collaborators shipped samples in one of three forms: frozen whole blood, isolated PBMCs, or DNA extracted from either of those sample types. The CDR3 runs 19 amino acids, cysteine and phenylalanine included. This entry keeps only the CDR3 DNA: 57 bases, framed from base 1. Trimming leaves V shorter by 4 bases and J shorter by 4 bases, with the junction holding 17 bases beyond the gene matches. CDR1 and CDR2 are read off the germline V gene as SGDLS and YYNGEE. Comment on this clone: Its antigen specificity is not known. Nothing much larger sits one base from this clone, and base qualities are not available.

TCRbeta CDR3 regions were amplified from genomic DNA by means of the immunoSEQ Assay, a bias-controlled multiplex PCR. Under the source paper's analysis protocol: Nucleated cell counts per sample were estimated from amplification of reference gene primers within the assay. To quantify the absolute abundance of each unique TCRbeta CDR3 rearrangement, sequence reads were collapsed and filtered. Productive Simpson clonality was computed per sample as the square root of Simpson's diversity index over productive rearrangements. TCRdb carries this immuneACCESS record with in-frame sequences only. Its versions omit some clonotypes, under half of them owing to an unresolved V gene in the studies checked, with the rest unexplained. V, J and clone size were drawn from that table, and D and trimming were deduced from the DNA. The sample has about 140,000 clones on record, about 82% of them singletons. 2.5% to 3.5% of the sample is in the top ten clones.

The chain employs TRBV9 and TRBJ2-3, and 11 bases in between align with TRBD2. The sequencing input was peripheral blood. This clonotype originated in a man in his fifties with acute or convalescent COVID-19. The nucleotide sequence reads TGTGCCAGCAGCCCCGACCACTTCGGCACTAGCGGGAGTGCAGATACGCAGTATTTT. The encoded protein is CASSPDHFGTSGSADTQYF.